Presented here are 24 T cell receptor beta chains from one specimen sequenced in a study of T-cell reconstitution after alpha-beta-depleted transplantation in children. Unique molecular identifiers were used in preparing the TCRbeta library. TCRdb recomputed calls from the PCR reads with MiXCR, one row per CDR3 protein. The data show more than 550,000 distinct CDR3 sequences, with about 10% seen just once and around 4% held by the top ten. The input for sequencing was PBMCs from the stem cell graft donor, taken from the stem cell graft. The receptors originated from a human donor who donated a stem cell graft to a child with acute myeloid leukemia.

There are many counts of this clonotype. V usage is TRBV20-1 and J usage is TRBJ1-1; 7 nucleotides match TRBD1. The V gene end was trimmed by 6 bases and the J gene end by 11 bases; junction bases not matched to a gene: 6. Germline V gene lookup returns CDR1 DFQATT and CDR2 SNEGSKA (reference sequence). This CDR3 is 10 amino acids long. CDR3 amino acids: CSAETGKAFF. The DNA of the CDR3 is TGCAGTGCAGAGACAGGGAAGGCTTTCTTT.

This clonotype was detected a few times. This chain connects TRBV20-1 to TRBJ2-1, with D possibly being TRBD2 (6 bases). V gave up 0 bases and J gave up 4 bases, with 16 bases separating them. The CDR3 runs 16 residues. Germline V lookup: CDR1 DFQATT, CDR2 SNEGSKA (reference sequence). CDR3 loop: CSARETLAETYNEQFF. In DNA, the CDR3 is TGCAGTGCTAGAGAGACTTTAGCGGAAACGTACAATGAGCAGTTCTTC.

This clonotype came up many times. J is TRBJ2-7 and V is TRBV7-2, with 9 bases matching TRBD2. The CDR3 extends over 14 amino acids. J gave up 5 bases and V 5 bases, and 7 bases lay outside the gene matches. Germline loops: CDR1 SGHTA, CDR2 FQGNSA. This CDR3 reads CASSPRREGNEQYF. The DNA of the CDR3 is TGTGCCAGCAGCCCCAGGCGGGAGGGAAACGAGCAGTACTTC.

This clonotype was seen repeatedly, ten times or more. The rearrangement joins TRBV12-3 or TRBV12-4 to TRBJ2-3, with TRBD2 identical over 7 bases. This CDR3 comprises 15 residues. V gave up 5 bases and J gave up 3 bases; unmatched junction bases: 8. The CDR3 is CASSLPTSLTDTQYF. The CDR3 DNA is TGTGCCAGCAGTCTACCGACTAGCTTGACAGATACGCAGTATTTT.

This clonotype has only a few counts. This chain uses TRBV20-1 with TRBJ1-1; TRBD1 is a possible D gene (6 bases). Trimming left V 6 bases short and J 1 base short, with 15 bases between. CDR1 and CDR2 from the germline V gene are DFQATT and SNEGSKA (reference sequence). The CDR3 covers 14 residues. In nucleotides, the CDR3 is TGCAGTGCCCCAGGGGCTTTCTCGAACACTGAAGCTTTCTTT. It codes for CSAPGAFSNTEAFF.

This clonotype was seen ten or more times. The chain combines TRBV20-1 with TRBJ2-1; D is perhaps TRBD2 (6 bases). Per germline, CDR1 DFQATT and CDR2 SNEGSKA (reference sequence). This CDR3 is 17 amino acids long. V was trimmed by 0 bases and J by 4 bases, leaving 19 bases between them. In nucleotides, the CDR3 is TGCAGTGCTAGAGATTGGAGGGTTGGCGGATCTTACAATGAGCAGTTCTTC. It yields the protein CSARDWRVGGSYNEQFF.

The chain uses TRBV30 and TRBJ2-7; tentative D call: TRBD2 (6 bases). This CDR3 is built from 14 residues. Germline assignment: CDR1 GTSNPN and CDR2 SVGIG (reference sequence). V lost 1 base to trimming and J lost 1 base, with 11 bases between them. The CDR3 DNA is TGTGCCTGGAGTGGGGCTAGCGTATCCTACGAGCAGTACTTC. This gives the protein CAWSGASVSYEQYF. Drawing the rest from reference TRBV30 and TRBJ2-7, the complete variable domain is SQTIHQWPATLVQPVGSPLSLECTVEGTSNPNLYWYRQAAGRGLQLLFYSVGIGQISSEVPQNLSASRPQDRQFILSSKKLLLSDSGFYLCAWSGASVSYEQYFGPGTRLTVT.

This clonotype was picked up many times. The chain employs TRBV24-1 and TRBJ1-2, with no clear D. V gave up 10 bases and J gave up 1 base, with 9 bases separating them. Germline V gives CDR1 KGHDR, CDR2 SFDVKD. This CDR3 contains 12 residues. CDR3 DNA: TGTGCCACTTCCGAAGGTAACTATGGCTACACCTTC. It translates to CATSEGNYGYTF.

This clonotype was found a few times. V usage is TRBV9 and J usage is TRBJ1-5, with TRBD1 as a possible D gene (6 bases). The CDR3 is 14 residues long. V was cut by 8 bases and J by 1 base, with 13 bases left in between. Germline-derived CDR1 and CDR2 are SGDLS and YYNGEE. CDR3 in amino acids: CAREGGQSNQPQHF. DNA of the CDR3: TGTGCCAGGGAAGGAGGACAGAGCAATCAGCCCCAGCATTTT.

The chain employs TRBV7-3 and TRBJ2-3; a possible D gene is TRBD1 (5 bases). There are 15 residues in the CDR3. Germline V gives CDR1 SGHTA, CDR2 FQGTGA. Trimming stripped 8 bases from V and 2 bases from J, with 17 bases between. The CDR3 sequence is CASARVQGVTDTQYF. The DNA of the CDR3 is TGTGCCAGCGCCCGGGTCCAGGGCGTCACAGATACGCAGTATTTT.

V gene TRBV28 combines with J gene TRBJ1-1; TRBD1 matches at 7 bases. The CDR3 has 18 residues. Germline CDR1 MDHEN, CDR2 SYDVKM. Trimming took 6 bases from V and 0 from J; bases not matched to a gene: 16. CDR3 sequence: CASRSRAGGVLMNTEAFF. The CDR3 nucleotides are TGTGCCAGCAGGAGTAGGGCAGGGGGTGTATTAATGAACACTGAAGCTTTCTTT. Drawing the rest from reference TRBV28 and TRBJ1-1, the complete variable domain is DVKVTQSSRYLVKRTGEKVFLECVQDMDHENMFWYRQDPGLGLRLIYFSYDVKMKEKGDIPEGYSVSREKKERFSLILESASTNQTSMYLCASRSRAGGVLMNTEAFFGQGTRLTVV.

This clonotype was detected a few times. The chain employs TRBV20-1 and TRBJ2-3; 8 bases match TRBD2. This CDR3 has 13 amino acids. V shed 6 bases and J 9 bases; nucleotides not matched to a gene: 11. Looked up from germline, CDR1 is DFQATT and CDR2 is SNEGSKA (reference sequence). CDR3 nucleotide sequence: TGCAGTGCGCGAATAGCGGGGTTAGACACGCAGTATTTT. Protein product: CSARIAGLDTQYF.

This clonotype was seen repeatedly, ten times or more. The chain has TRBV20-1 and TRBJ2-3; weak D call: TRBD2 (5 bases). Germline CDR1 DFQATT, CDR2 SNEGSKA (reference sequence). Trimming left V 4 bases short and J 0 bases short, with 8 bases between. The CDR3 length is 13 residues. This CDR3 reads CSAISVSTDTQYF. The DNA for the CDR3 is TGCAGTGCTATTAGCGTTAGCACAGATACGCAGTATTTT.

This clonotype came up a few times. The CDR3, as DNA: TGTGCCAGCAGCTTAGCCCAGGGGGGGAGGTATGGCTACACCTTC. Its protein is CASSLAQGGRYGYTF. The genes are TRBV7-9 and TRBJ1-2; 7 positions agree with TRBD1. Germline assignment: CDR1 SEHNR and CDR2 FQNEAQ (reference sequence). The V gene end was trimmed by 0 bases and the J gene end by 5 bases; junction bases not matched to a gene: 6. This CDR3 contains 15 residues.

Comment on this clonotype: This may be a read error, as it is one base from a much larger clone. It is likely a read error, because the conserved phenylalanine at the end of the CDR3 is missing. V is TRBV20-1 and J is TRBJ2-1, with TRBD2 as a possible D gene (6 bases). The CDR3 extends over 12 amino acids. Germline assignment: CDR1 DFQATT and CDR2 SNEGSKA (reference sequence). Trimming cost V 7 bases and J 7 bases, with 14 bases left between them. CDR3 in DNA: TGCAGTGGACCGGGGCTAGCGAATGAGCAGTTCTCC. Translating gives CSGPGLANEQFS.

This clonotype was counted many times. V and J are TRBV6-1 and TRBJ2-3; D not resolved. CDR3 length: 16 residues. Germline assignment: CDR1 MNHNS and CDR2 SASEGT. V dropped 3 bases and J dropped 0 bases, with 13 bases sitting between them. The CDR3 loop reads CASSESMGTSTDTQYF. As DNA, the CDR3 is TGTGCCAGCAGTGAGTCCATGGGAACTAGCACAGATACGCAGTATTTT.

This clonotype was detected only a few times. V and J are TRBV3-1 and TRBJ1-2, with D unresolved. The CDR3 runs to 12 residues. The germline V gene has CDR1 LGHDT and CDR2 YNNKEL (reference sequence). Trimming took 0 bases from V and 7 from J, leaving 6 bases between them. CDR3 loop: CASSQEYTGYTF. The CDR3 DNA is TGTGCCAGCAGCCAAGAGTACACTGGCTACACCTTC.

The chain uses TRBV27 and TRBJ2-2, with 9 bases identical to TRBD1. This CDR3 comprises 17 residues. V lost 2 bases, J lost 6 bases, and 10 bases stayed unmatched. The germline gives CDR1 MNHEY, CDR2 SMNVEV (reference sequence). The CDR3: CASSLVPGTGYPGELFF. As DNA, the CDR3 is TGTGCCAGCAGTTTAGTTCCGGGGACAGGGTATCCCGGGGAGCTGTTTTTT.

This clonotype was recorded many times. The chain employs TRBV29-1 and TRBJ2-1; no clear D gene. The CDR3 spans 12 residues. V was cut by 4 bases and J by 15 bases, with 19 bases left in between. Germline CDR1 reads SQVTM; CDR2 reads ANQGSEA. CDR3 region: CSVVRGSEKGFF. Here the CDR3 DNA reads TGCAGCGTTGTGAGAGGAAGCGAAAAGGGGTTCTTC.

This clonotype has a handful of counts. The J gene is TRBJ2-1, the V gene TRBV6-1; TRBD2 might be the D (5 bases). The CDR3 covers 16 residues. Germline CDR1 and CDR2: MNHNS and SASEGT. Trimming removed 5 bases at V and 8 bases at J, with 22 bases between. CDR3 in DNA: TGTGCCAGCAGTCCCAGAGGGCCCCTAGAGGACGATGAGCAGTTCTTC. Translation gives CASSPRGPLEDDEQFF.

This clonotype was seen more than once but under ten times. The J gene is TRBJ1-2, the V gene TRBV20-1; D unclear. CDR1 is DFQATT, CDR2 SNEGSKA, per germline (reference sequence). The CDR3 extends over 14 amino acids. V was clipped by 5 bases and J by 0 bases, with 13 bases between them. CDR3 sequence (DNA): TGCAGTGCTCCTCACGGTGGAGCTAACTATGGCTACACCTTC. The encoded protein is CSAPHGGANYGYTF.

Written as DNA, the CDR3 is TGCGCCAGCAGTCCAAGACAAGCGGGGCTTGACTCCTACGAGCAGTACTTC. It translates to CASSPRQAGLDSYEQYF. This chain uses TRBV4-1 with TRBJ2-7, with 7 bases that match TRBD2. The J segment lost 0 bases and the V segment lost 6 bases, leaving 14 bases of the junction unmatched. Germline CDR1 is MGHRA and CDR2 is YSYEKL. This CDR3 contains 17 residues.

This sequence joins TRBV6-5 and TRBJ1-1; D gene unclear. The CDR3 sequence is 18 residues long. Germline CDR1 and CDR2: MNHEY and SVGAGI. V was cut by 2 bases and J by 3 bases, with 22 bases left in between. The CDR3 spells CASSYRQPSRRVDTEAFF. Written as DNA, the CDR3 is TGTGCCAGCAGTTACAGGCAGCCCTCCCGTCGCGTCGACACTGAAGCTTTCTTT.

In this sample, this clonotype turned up many times. The chain combines TRBV7-2 with TRBJ2-3, with TRBD2 identical over 9 bases. V lost 5 bases, J lost 2 bases, and 8 bases stayed unmatched. The CDR3 is 16 amino acids. CDR1 is SGHTA, CDR2 FQGNSA, per germline. The CDR3 protein is CASSQRAGGPTDTQYF. CDR3 nucleotides: TGTGCCAGCAGCCAGCGGGCGGGAGGGCCCACAGATACGCAGTATTTT.